The 27 T cell receptor beta chains presented below share a single source sample, sequenced in a study of T cells expressing NK-cell markers. Each CDR3 protein gets one entry in TCRdb, which reprocessed the 5' RACE reads and gives no DNA. Here the sample table reports 150,000 to 180,000 distinct CDR3 sequences. Specimen: blood T cells: a sorted CD56 or NKG2C T cell subset, CD4+ or CD8+ T cells, or bulk PBMC T cells (not recorded which). The receptors originated from a woman aged 50 to 60 in good health.

This chain joins TRBV29-1 and TRBJ2-1; TCRdb reports TRBD2, a call that lacks DNA to check it against. Looked up from germline, CDR1 is SQVTM and CDR2 is ANQGSEA. The CDR3 extends over 12 amino acids. CDR3 in amino acids: CSVGRLGNEQFF.

The chain's CDR3 is CASSLREEETQYF. V and J are TRBV28 and TRBJ2-5; the D call of TRBD2 rests on TCRdb alone, since no DNA is present to check it. The CDR3 totals 13 residues. The V gene's germline CDR1 is MDHEN and CDR2 SYDVKM.

The V call is TRBV7-9, the J call TRBJ2-1; TCRdb names TRBD2, which stays unverified in the absence of DNA. Germline V lookup: CDR1 SEHNR, CDR2 FQNEAQ (reference sequence). The length of the CDR3 is 15 residues. The CDR3 sequence: CASSETSGDYNEQFF.

The chain joins TRBV3-1 to TRBJ2-1. Looked up from germline, CDR1 is LGHDT and CDR2 is YNNKEL (reference sequence). This CDR3 is 16 amino acids long. The CDR3 region is CASSQDLADSYNEQFF.

The rearrangement uses TRBV30 and TRBJ2-1; without DNA, the TCRdb call of TRBD2 cannot be checked. The CDR3 is 13 residues long. The V gene's germline CDR1 is GTSNPN and CDR2 SVGIG (reference sequence). CDR3 amino acids: CAWSVQAADEQFF.

The rearrangement joins TRBV25-1 to TRBJ1-1; lacking DNA, the TRBD1 call made by TCRdb goes unchecked. This CDR3 spans 15 amino acids. CDR1 MGHDK and CDR2 SYGVNS come from the germline V gene. The CDR3 sequence: CASSSLGGMNTEAFF.

This sequence joins TRBV5-1 and TRBJ2-1; absent DNA, TCRdb's TRBD1 call cannot be checked. CDR3 length: 14 residues. Germline V gives CDR1 SGHRS, CDR2 YFSETQ. The CDR3 sequence: CASSLPGAYNEQFF.

CDR3 region: CASSLAPHEAFF. V is TRBV7-8 and J is TRBJ1-1. The V gene's germline CDR1 is SGHVS and CDR2 FQNEAQ. This CDR3 is built from 12 residues.

The V gene is TRBV20-1, the J gene TRBJ2-1; there is no DNA to check the TCRdb D call of TRBD2. Germline V gene sequence: CDR1 DFQATT, CDR2 SNEGSKA (reference sequence). This CDR3 has 16 residues. This chain's CDR3 is CSAPRPASGGWYEQFF.

The chain joins TRBV24-1 to TRBJ2-3; TCRdb outputs TRBD1, but without DNA this stays unchecked. Per the germline V gene, CDR1 is KGHDR and CDR2 is SFDVKD. The CDR3 covers 17 residues. CDR3 sequence: CATSSPRQGGSTDTQYF.

The chain has TRBV9 and TRBJ1-2; TCRdb's D gene call, TRBD1, goes unchecked for lack of DNA. Germline lookup yields CDR1 SGDLS and CDR2 YYNGEE. The CDR3 length is 15 residues. The CDR3 reads CASSATQGYSYGYTF.

V gene TRBV30 combines with J gene TRBJ2-2. Germline V gene lookup returns CDR1 GTSNPN and CDR2 SVGIG (reference sequence). CDR3 length equals 13 residues. The chain's CDR3 is CAWWTDLSGELFF. The variable domain in full, with the rest retrieved from reference TRBV30 and TRBJ2-2, is SQTIHQWPATLVQPVGSPLSLECTVEGTSNPNLYWYRQAAGRGLQLLFYSVGIGQISSEVPQNLSASRPQDRQFILSSKKLLLSDSGFYLCAWWTDLSGELFFGEGSRLTVL.

The chain employs TRBV10-3 and TRBJ1-4; the TCRdb D gene call, TRBD1, has no DNA to confirm it. CDR3 length: 18 residues. The germline V gene encodes CDR1 ENHRY and CDR2 SYGVKD. The CDR3 loop reads CAISEEGRGQSLCEKLFF.

The V call is TRBV20-1, the J call TRBJ2-1; TCRdb selects TRBD2, and the lack of DNA leaves this call unchecked. The CDR3 has 15 amino acids. Germline values: CDR1 DFQATT, CDR2 SNEGSKA (reference sequence). The CDR3: CSARGWLETLDEQFF.

The chain has TRBV3-1 and TRBJ2-3; TCRdb outputs TRBD1, but without DNA this stays unchecked. The CDR3 runs to 14 residues. CDR1 and CDR2 from the germline V gene are LGHDT and YNNKEL (reference sequence). The CDR3 region is CASSSQGLTDTQYF.

The chain is built from TRBV10-2 and TRBJ2-1. Germline CDR1 WSHSY, CDR2 SAAADI. The CDR3 sequence is 11 residues long. This CDR3 reads CASHESNEQFF.

The CDR3 reads CSVEGTRPRGGYTF. V usage is TRBV29-1 and J usage is TRBJ1-2; without DNA, the TCRdb call of TRBD1 cannot be checked. This CDR3 is built from 14 residues. Germline lookup yields CDR1 SQVTM and CDR2 ANQGSEA.

The chain joins TRBV6-5 to TRBJ2-4; lacking DNA, the TRBD1 call made by TCRdb goes unchecked. This CDR3 is built from 17 residues. Germline assignment: CDR1 MNHEY and CDR2 SVGAGI. CDR3 in amino acids: CASSYGGFTGPKNIQYF.

This chain connects TRBV5-6 to TRBJ2-7; there is no DNA to check the TCRdb D call of TRBD2. CDR3 length: 15 amino acids. Germline assignment: CDR1 SGHDT and CDR2 YYEEEE. CDR3 residues: CASSSGPLAGAEQYF.

The chain uses TRBV7-6 and TRBJ2-3; TCRdb's D call, TRBD2, is unchecked because there is no DNA. CDR3 length: 14 residues. Germline values: CDR1 SGHVS, CDR2 FNYEAQ. CDR3: CASSREWGTDTQYF.

The chain has TRBV5-1 and TRBJ2-1. Germline V gene data show CDR1 as SGHRS and CDR2 as YFSETQ. The CDR3 covers 13 residues. The CDR3 sequence: CASSLVIGGEQFF.

V and J are TRBV20-1 and TRBJ1-2; lacking DNA, the TRBD1 call made by TCRdb goes unchecked. The CDR3 has 16 residues. CDR1 and CDR2 (germline): DFQATT, SNEGSKA (reference sequence). Here the CDR3 reads CSARSPPTGTFYGYTF.

The gene calls are TRBV11-2 and TRBJ1-2. This CDR3 contains 13 residues. Germline values: CDR1 SGHAT, CDR2 FQNNGV. CDR3: CASSLGSGPGYTF.

This chain's CDR3 is CASSILDHYGYTF. The chain joins TRBV19 to TRBJ1-2. Germline V gene data show CDR1 as LNHDA and CDR2 as SQIVND (reference sequence). The CDR3 runs 13 residues.

The rearrangement joins TRBV6-5 to TRBJ1-6; the D call from TCRdb, TRBD1, cannot be confirmed without DNA. The V gene's germline CDR1 is MNHEY and CDR2 SVGAGI. The CDR3 runs to 13 residues. Here the CDR3 reads CASSFDRDSPLHF.

This chain uses TRBV13 with TRBJ2-2; checking the TCRdb D call of TRBD2 is not possible without DNA. The CDR3 length is 15 residues. Germline V gene sequence: CDR1 PRHDT, CDR2 FYEKMQ (reference sequence). The CDR3 spells CASGHPASPPGELFF.

V gene TRBV30 combines with J gene TRBJ1-1; TCRdb's D call, TRBD1, is unchecked because there is no DNA. The CDR3 totals 13 residues. The V gene's germline CDR1 is GTSNPN and CDR2 SVGIG (reference sequence). CDR3 amino acids: CAWSSGVPTEAFF. The variable domain in full, with the rest retrieved from reference TRBV30 and TRBJ1-1, is SQTIHQWPATLVQPVGSPLSLECTVEGTSNPNLYWYRQAAGRGLQLLFYSVGIGQISSEVPQNLSASRPQDRQFILSSKKLLLSDSGFYLCAWSSGVPTEAFFGQGTRLTVV.